This T cell receptor beta chain was obtained from a study of CD8+ T cells in alopecia areata. Study-level background: Each day, treated patients took oral tofacitinib twice, at 5 to 10 mg per dose. Study-level results: Among the cells sequenced in scalp samples are also the resident alphabeta T cells of normal skin. Relative to mice, TCR sharing across patients was less clear, a difference possibly HLA-related.

Isolation of CD4+ and CD8+ T cells from PBMCs was achieved by sorting. Following RNA extraction, reverse transcription yielded cDNA that acted as the sequencing template. The table came from immunoSEQ multiplex PCR; TCRdb's copy has only in-frame clones and leaves some out. Of about 69,000 clones listed, approximately 61% are singletons. Comments on this clone: Its specificity is unknown.

The specimen comprised CD8+ T cells sorted from blood, sampled at week 0. The receptor was derived from a human donor with alopecia areata.

CDR3 in amino acids: CASTGTFNTEAFF. CDR3 sequence (DNA): TGTGCCAGCACCGGGACCTTCAACACTGAAGCTTTCTTT. The chain uses TRBV27 and TRBJ1-1; D perhaps matches TRBD1 (5 bases). The germline V gene encodes CDR1 MNHEY and CDR2 SMNVEV (reference sequence). The CDR3 extends over 13 amino acids. V lost 7 bases to trimming and J lost 2 bases, with 11 bases between them.